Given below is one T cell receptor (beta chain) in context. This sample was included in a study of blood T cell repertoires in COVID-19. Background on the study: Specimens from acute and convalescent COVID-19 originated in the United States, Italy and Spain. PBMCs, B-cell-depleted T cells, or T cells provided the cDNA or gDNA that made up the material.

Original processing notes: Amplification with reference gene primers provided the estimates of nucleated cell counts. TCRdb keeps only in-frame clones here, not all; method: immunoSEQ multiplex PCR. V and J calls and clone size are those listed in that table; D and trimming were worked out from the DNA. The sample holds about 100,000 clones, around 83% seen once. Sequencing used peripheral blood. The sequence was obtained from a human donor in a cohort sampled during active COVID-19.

In DNA form, the CDR3 reads TGTGCCACCAGTGACTCCGAGCGGGTCGCGCAGTATTTT. It encodes CATSDSERVAQYF. J is TRBJ2-3 and V is TRBV24-1; D is possibly TRBD2 (6 bases). Looked up from germline, CDR1 is KGHDR and CDR2 is SFDVKD. Trimming took 4 bases from V and 10 from J, leaving 14 bases between them. The CDR3 is 13 amino acids.